The clone carrying this T cell receptor (beta chain) was counted many times. What it binds is unknown. V was clipped by 0 bases and J by 10 bases; unmatched bases: 6. The CDR3 has 14 residues. Germline assignment: CDR1 LGHNA and CDR2 YNFKEQ. This record belongs to a study of T-cell reconstitution after alpha-beta-depleted transplantation in children. Notes on the study in general: Reported findings indicate that, about two months after transplant, alpha-beta T cells came from several hundred expanded clones, which were derived from non-depleted graft cells. From surviving recipient T cells and thymic progenitors came the high day-60 TCRbeta diversity observed in some patients. Fresh T-cell production supplied most of the T-cell counts and diversity seen one year after transplant.

Unique molecular identifiers were incorporated into the prepared TCRbeta library. TCRdb re-derived calls from the PCR reads in MiXCR, one entry per CDR3 protein. The table lists approximately 290,000 distinct CDR3 sequences, around a tenth of them singletons. This sequence was found in a male patient between 2 and 10 years old who had a stem cell transplant for chronic granulomatous disease, so the T cells may come from the graft donor. This specimen consisted of peripheral blood, obtained 180 days after TCRalphabeta/CD19-depleted stem cell transplant. The rearrangement links TRBV4-2 to TRBJ2-1; TRBD2 aligns across 7 bases. The CDR3 loop is CASSQDVGGGEQFF. Written as DNA, the CDR3 is TGTGCCAGCAGCCAAGATGTGGGGGGGGGAGAGCAGTTCTTC.